This note documents a single T cell receptor (beta chain) sequence. This clonotype was recorded at least ten times. The antigen this receptor binds is unknown. Base qualities were left out, and no much larger clone turns up one base away. A case-control design nested within a healthcare worker cohort in London, UK, was used, with weekly nasopharyngeal swab PCR tests and blood sampling performed. Healthcare workers were recruited during the week of the UK lockdown, between 23 and 31 March 2020, and followed weekly for up to 16 weeks. The data were obtained in a study of early T cells in non-severe SARS-CoV-2 infection (dated by TCRdb to 2020 to 2022). At the level of the whole study: Bulk RNA from unsorted whole blood was used for TCR sequencing, so alpha and beta chains could not be paired. Overall study outcomes, separate from this receptor: Matching against VDJdb was skewed toward anti-spike CD8 responses, likely underestimated virus-specific expansions, and missed private and CD4 specificities.

V loses 2 bases at its end and J loses 8 bases; junction bases beyond the gene matches: 12. Including the terminal cysteine and phenylalanine, the CDR3 comprises 16 residues. Left in the record is the CDR3 DNA by itself, 48 bases read in frame from the first base. The germline V gene provides CDR1 SGHVS and CDR2 FNYEAQ. To prepare the library, 5' RACE was applied. The sequencer was a NextSeq 500. The TCR library protocol attached unique molecular identifiers to individual cDNA molecules to correct for sequencing error and PCR bias. Sequencing covered both TCR alpha and beta chains, and within each sample the abundances of alpha and beta sequences were tightly co-correlated. The paper's processing steps were these. V gene, J gene and CDR3 annotation of TCR sequences was performed with Decombinator V4. Expanded TCRs were defined as changing significantly between any two time points under a Poisson model with p below 0.0001. TCR abundances were normalised to the total number of TCRs sequenced per sample and were expressed as counts per million. MAIT TCRs were defined by TRAV1-2 paired with TRAJ12, TRAJ20 or TRAJ33, and iNKT TCRs by TRAV10 paired with TRAJ18. VDJdb, accessed 1 November 2021, was searched for CMV, EBV and SARS-CoV-2 annotated TCRs, with TCRs annotated for multiple antigens excluded. The public reads were reanalyzed by TCRdb: fastp trimming at Q25, MiXCR alignment, in-frame beta chains only. Each entry is one CDR3 protein sequence, shown with its most common DNA and genes. TCRdb, not the authors, supplied the V and J calls. A total of 20,000 to 25,000 distinct CDR3 sequences appear in this sample, less than 6.5% of them only once. The ten top clones hold around 10% of the sample.

The V gene is TRBV7-6 and the J gene is TRBJ2-1; 7 nucleotides in the junction match TRBD2. The clonotype comes from an adult who was a healthcare worker with PCR-confirmed SARS-CoV-2 infection or an uninfected control (not recorded which). The sequencing input was whole blood. The sequenced DNA is TGTGCCAGCAGCTTACGTGCGGGCGGGGGTCTCGATGAGCAGTTCTTC. This yields the protein CASSLRAGGGLDEQFF.